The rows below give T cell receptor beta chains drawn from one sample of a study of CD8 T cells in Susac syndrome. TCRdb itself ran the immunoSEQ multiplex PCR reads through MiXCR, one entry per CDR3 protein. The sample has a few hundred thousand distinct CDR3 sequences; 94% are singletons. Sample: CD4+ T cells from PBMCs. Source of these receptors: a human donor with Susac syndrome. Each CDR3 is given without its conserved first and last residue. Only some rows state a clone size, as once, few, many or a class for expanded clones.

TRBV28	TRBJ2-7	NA	ASSLMDPGGYEQY
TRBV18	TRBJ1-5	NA	ASSPPGNQPQH
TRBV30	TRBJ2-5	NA	AWTRWTGLETQY
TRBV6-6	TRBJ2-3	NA	ASSYSTQGDTDTQY
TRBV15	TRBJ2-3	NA	ATSGGQGTDTQY
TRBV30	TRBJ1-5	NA	AWSGTGGGQPQH
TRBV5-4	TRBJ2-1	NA	ATVPETGTNEQF
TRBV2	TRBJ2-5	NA	ASRDSLYQETQY
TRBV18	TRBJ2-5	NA	ASSPSNGETQY
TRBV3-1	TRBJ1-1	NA	ASSQTPQEAGTEAF
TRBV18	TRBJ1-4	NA	ASSPRETEKLF
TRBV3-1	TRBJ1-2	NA	ASSQDHQRYGYT
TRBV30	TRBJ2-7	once	AWSFRGSYEQY
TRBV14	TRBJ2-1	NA	ASSPLGSSYNEQF
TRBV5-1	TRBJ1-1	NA	ASSLKTGENTEAF
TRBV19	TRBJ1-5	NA	ASSIGDQPQH
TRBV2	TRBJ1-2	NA	ASSDREGYT
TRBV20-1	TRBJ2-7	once	SARDAYTGGYEQY
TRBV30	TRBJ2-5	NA	SGTAQETQY
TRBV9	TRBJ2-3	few	ASSVGSGALTDTQY
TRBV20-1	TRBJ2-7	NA	SVSGTGAYEQY
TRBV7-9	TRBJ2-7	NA	ASSLAQGAGGPSYEQY
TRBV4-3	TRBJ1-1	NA	ASSPGPLTTGVAEAF
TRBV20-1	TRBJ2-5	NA	SARLDLQETQY
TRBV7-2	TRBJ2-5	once	ASSLFAGLVGETQY
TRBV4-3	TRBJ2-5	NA	ASSPDVQETQY
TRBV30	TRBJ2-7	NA	AWSVFEQSYEQY
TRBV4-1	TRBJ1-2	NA	ASSPFDNPLNYGYT
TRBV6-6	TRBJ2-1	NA	ASRHPTGADNEQF
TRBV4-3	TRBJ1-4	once	ASSQDLGRPTNEKLF
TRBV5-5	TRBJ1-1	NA	ASSLAPDSSLSNTEAF
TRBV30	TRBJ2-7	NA	AWNRDWETSYEQY
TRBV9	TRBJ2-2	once	ASSVDPVTGELF
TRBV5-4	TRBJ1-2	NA	ASSLRGKQGQPSSV
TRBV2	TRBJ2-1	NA	ASRAGQGGQF
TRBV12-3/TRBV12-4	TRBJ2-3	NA	ASSLVHTQY
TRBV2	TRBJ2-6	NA	ASSDVGANVLT
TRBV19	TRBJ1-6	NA	ASNSLGPLH
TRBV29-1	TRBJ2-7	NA	SAGSSYEQY
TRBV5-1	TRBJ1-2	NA	ASSPGQGNYGYT
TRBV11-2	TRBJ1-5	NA	ASSMNNQPQH
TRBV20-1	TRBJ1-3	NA	SAPDSRSSGNTIY
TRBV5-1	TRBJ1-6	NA	ASSLEAINSPLH
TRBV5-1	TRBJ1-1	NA	ASSWDSNTEAF
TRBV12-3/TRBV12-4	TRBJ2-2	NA	ASSLGGGAPGELF
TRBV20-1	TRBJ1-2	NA	SAKGQGYGYT
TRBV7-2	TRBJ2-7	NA	ASSAAGTGAYEQY
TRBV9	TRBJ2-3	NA	ASSVVVAGHLSTDTQY
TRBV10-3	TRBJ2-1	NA	AISERLHNEQF
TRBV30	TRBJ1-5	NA	AWSEGGNQPQH
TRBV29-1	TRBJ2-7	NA	SVTTSSYEQY
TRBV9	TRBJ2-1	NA	ASSGVPLGGSYNEQF
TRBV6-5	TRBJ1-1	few	ASSQGAEAF